This T cell receptor beta chain was identified in a study of T cells in localized non-small cell lung cancer. CDR1 and CDR2 (germline): LNHDA, SQIVND (reference sequence). The length of the CDR3 is 14 residues. V dropped 6 bases and J dropped 4; count of bases not matched to a gene: 6. Clones were sequenced by immunoSEQ multiplex PCR, and TCRdb holds only the in-frame ones, with some missing. The sample comprises approximately 4,500 clones, around 30% of which are singletons, and 6.5% to 9% rests with the top ten. In this sample, this clone turned up a few times. The TCR sequence derives from a male donor at least 60 years old with stage I lung adenocarcinoma. The gene calls are TRBV19 and TRBJ1-3; 7 bases match TRBD1. The specimen was lung tumor tissue, collected before any cancer treatment. The CDR3 spells CASREGGAGNTIYF. The DNA of the CDR3 is TGTGCCAGTAGGGAAGGGGGCGCCGGAAACACCATATATTTT.